This T cell receptor beta chain was captured in a study of T cells of healthy individuals. V lost 5 bases and J lost 1; bases outside the gene matches: 13. The germline V gene encodes CDR1 ENHRY and CDR2 SYGVKD. The CDR3 totals 17 residues. Ten or more counts support this clonotype. TCRdb processed the 5' RACE reads anew with MiXCR; each CDR3 protein has one entry. There are 65,000 to 90,000 distinct CDR3 sequences in the sample; roughly 5% occur only once, and about 7.5% lies in the top ten. The TCR was taken from a female donor in good health. This chain uses TRBV10-3 with TRBJ2-7, with 8 bases fitting TRBD2. Here the CDR3 reads CAISPARGSGSSYEQYF. CDR3 DNA: TGTGCCATCAGTCCTGCCCGGGGAAGCGGGAGTTCCTACGAGCAGTACTTC.